Below are 10 T cell receptor beta chains sequenced from a single sample in a study of T cell repertoires in cytomegalovirus infection. TCRdb fed the reads into MiXCR, producing one record per CDR3 protein. The table shows 250,000 to 300,000 distinct CDR3 sequences, with roughly 26% occurring only once. Material: PBMCs. Receptor source: a human donor in good health (CMV status not recorded). Some clones in this sample may be carry-over from other donors' samples.

This clonotype has a count of ten or more. This sequence joins TRBV5-5 and TRBJ1-1; D is perhaps TRBD1 (5 bases). Germline V lookup: CDR1 SGHKS, CDR2 YYEKEE (reference sequence). V was clipped by 4 bases and J by 0 bases, with 19 bases between them. The CDR3 loop spans 17 amino acids. CDR3 nucleotide sequence: TGTGCCAGCAGCCCAGTGGTGGTTGGGGGAATGAACACTGAAGCTTTCTTT. This gives the protein CASSPVVVGGMNTEAFF.

Ten or more counts support this clonotype. The chain recombines TRBV7-2 with TRBJ1-6; TRBD1 matches 8 bases. The CDR3 length is 15 residues. Germline CDR1 and CDR2: SGHTA and FQGNSA. Trimming at V came to 5 bases and at J to 6 bases, leaving 6 bases not matched to a gene. Written as DNA, the CDR3 is TGTGCCAGCAGCCCCGGGACAGGCCTTAATTCACCCCTCCACTTT. This encodes CASSPGTGLNSPLHF.

This clonotype came up many times. This rearrangement joins TRBV7-2 to TRBJ2-7, with TRBD2 matching 7 bases. Losses at the gene ends were 4 bases for V and 7 bases for J; bases not matched to a gene: 7. CDR1 is SGHTA, CDR2 FQGNSA, per germline. The length of the CDR3 is 13 residues. CDR3 protein: CASSSRTRREQYF. CDR3 in DNA: TGTGCCAGCAGCTCCCGGACTAGGCGGGAGCAGTACTTC. Filled out from reference TRBV7-2 and TRBJ2-7, the complete variable domain reads GAGVSQSPSNKVTEKGKDVELRCDPISGHTALYWYRQSLGQGLEFLIYFQGNSAPDKSGLPSDRFSAERTGGSVSTLTIQRTQQEDSAVYLCASSSRTRREQYFGPGTRLTVT.

Only a few counts were recorded for this clonotype. Being one base from a much bigger clone, this may be a read error. The chain is built from TRBV2 and TRBJ1-1, with D tentatively TRBD1 (6 bases). This CDR3 comprises 14 residues. CDR1 is SNHLY and CDR2 is FYNNEI in the germline V gene. V lost 6 bases and J lost 1, with 12 bases in between. The DNA for the CDR3 is TGTGCCAGCAGCACAGGGACGGGGAACACTGAAGCTTTCTTT. Its translation is CASSTGTGNTEAFF.

This clonotype was observed a single time. The chain has TRBV6-2 or TRBV6-3 and TRBJ1-5; TRBD1 agrees at 8 bases. This CDR3 contains 14 residues. J lost 4 bases, V lost 4 bases, and 3 bases had no gene match. Germline CDR1 MNHEY, CDR2 SVGEGT. The CDR3 loop reads CASSLWTGNQPQHF. In nucleotides, the CDR3 is TGTGCCAGCAGTTTATGGACAGGGAATCAGCCCCAGCATTTT.

The chain has TRBV14 and TRBJ1-1; 9 nucleotides line up with TRBD1. The germline gives CDR1 SGHDN, CDR2 FVKESK. CDR3 length equals 13 residues. V was clipped by 4 bases and J by 5 bases; unmatched bases: 2. CDR3 region: CASSRTGVTEAFF. The CDR3 nucleotides read TGTGCCAGCAGCCGGACAGGGGTTACTGAAGCTTTCTTT.

This clonotype was picked up a small number of times. The chain has TRBV4-1 and TRBJ2-7; D is ambiguous. Per the germline V gene, CDR1 is MGHRA and CDR2 is YSYEKL. The V gene lost 3 bases and the J gene lost 2 bases, with 8 bases spanning the gap. The CDR3 extends over 13 amino acids. This CDR3 reads CASSQVSTYEQYF. In nucleotides, the CDR3 is TGCGCCAGCAGCCAGGTGTCAACCTACGAGCAGTACTTC.

The rearrangement uses TRBV28 and TRBJ1-4; a weak D match, TRBD1 (5 bases). Trimming left V 5 bases short and J 8 bases short, with 9 bases between. The CDR3 is 12 amino acids. Germline V gene data show CDR1 as MDHEN and CDR2 as SYDVKM. CDR3 DNA sequence: TGTGCCAGCAGTAGGGGTAGGGAAAAACTGTTTTTT. Translating it yields CASSRGREKLFF.

This clonotype appeared many times. The gene calls are TRBV6-1 and TRBJ2-1; TRBD1 agrees at 7 bases. The V segment lost 5 bases and the J segment 0 bases; nucleotides outside the gene matches: 4. The CDR3 runs 15 residues. The germline gives CDR1 MNHNS, CDR2 SASEGT. The CDR3 nucleotides are TGTGCCAGCAGTCTGACAGGGTACTCCTACAATGAGCAGTTCTTC. It specifies CASSLTGYSYNEQFF.

This clonotype was found a few times. The rearrangement joins TRBV2 to TRBJ1-5, with D perhaps matching TRBD1 (5 bases). From germline, CDR1 is SNHLY and CDR2 FYNNEI. The CDR3 length is 14 residues. V lost 6 bases and J 9 bases, leaving 18 bases between the germline ends. The CDR3: CASRPGHDSSPQHF. Here the CDR3 DNA reads TGTGCCAGCAGGCCCGGACATGACAGTTCGCCCCAGCATTTT.